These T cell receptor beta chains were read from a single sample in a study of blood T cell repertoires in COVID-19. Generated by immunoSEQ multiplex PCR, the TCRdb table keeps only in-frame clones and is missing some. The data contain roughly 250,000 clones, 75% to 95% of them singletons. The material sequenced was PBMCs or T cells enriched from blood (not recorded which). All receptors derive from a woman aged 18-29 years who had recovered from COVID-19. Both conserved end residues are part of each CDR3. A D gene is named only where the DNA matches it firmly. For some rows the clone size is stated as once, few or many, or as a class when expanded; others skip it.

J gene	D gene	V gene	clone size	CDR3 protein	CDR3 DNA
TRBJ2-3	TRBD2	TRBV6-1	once	CASSEVSGRADTQYF	TGTGCCAGCAGTGAAGTTAGCGGGCGAGCGGATACGCAGTATTTT
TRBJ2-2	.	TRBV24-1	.	CATTSPGVGTGELFF	TGTGCCACCACCTCCCCGGGGGTGGGAACCGGGGAGCTGTTTTTT
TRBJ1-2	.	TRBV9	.	CASSVGGGRPYGYTF	TGTGCCAGCAGCGTAGGGGGGGGCAGACCCTATGGCTACACCTTC
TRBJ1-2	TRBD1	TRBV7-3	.	CASSSPLPGQGPGAYYGYTF	TGTGCCAGCAGCTCCCCCTTACCGGGACAGGGGCCCGGAGCCTACTATGGCTACACCTTC
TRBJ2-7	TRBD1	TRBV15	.	CATSTRQGNDEQYF	TGTGCCACCAGCACGAGACAGGGGAACGACGAGCAGTACTTC
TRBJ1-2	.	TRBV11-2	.	CASSRRPYRANGYTF	TGTGCCAGCAGCCGACGACCCTACAGGGCGAATGGCTACACCTTC
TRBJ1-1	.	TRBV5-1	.	CASSPFQGTNTEAFF	TGCGCCAGCAGCCCGTTCCAGGGGACGAACACTGAAGCTTTCTTT
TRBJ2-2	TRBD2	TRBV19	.	CASSVGRTSGSTGELFF	TGTGCCAGTAGTGTGGGGCGGACTAGCGGTTCCACCGGGGAGCTGTTTTTT
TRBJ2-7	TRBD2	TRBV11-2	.	CASSPGTSNEQYF	TGTGCCAGCAGCCCCGGGACTAGCAACGAGCAGTACTTC
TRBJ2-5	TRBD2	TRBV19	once	CASSIGSTSGGSETQYF	TGTGCCAGTAGTATTGGGTCGACTAGCGGGGGATCAGAGACCCAGTACTTC
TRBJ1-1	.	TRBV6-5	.	CASSYSQGYPEAFF	TGTGCCAGCAGTTACTCTCAGGGGTACCCTGAAGCTTTCTTT
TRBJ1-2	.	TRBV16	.	CASSQRFQGNYGYTF	TGTGCCAGCAGCCAACGTTTTCAGGGGAATTATGGCTACACCTTC
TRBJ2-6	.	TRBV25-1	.	CASSVAGGSGANVLTF	TGTGCCAGCAGTGTAGCAGGAGGGTCTGGGGCCAACGTCCTGACTTTC
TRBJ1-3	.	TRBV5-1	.	CASRSSGNTIYF	TGCGCCAGCAGGAGCTCTGGAAACACCATATATTTT
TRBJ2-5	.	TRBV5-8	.	CASSFRLGGETQYF	TGTGCCAGCAGCTTCCGGCTAGGCGGAGAGACCCAGTACTTC
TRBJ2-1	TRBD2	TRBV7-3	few	CASSLGLELNEQFF	TGTGCCAGCAGCTTAGGACTAGAGTTGAATGAGCAGTTCTTC
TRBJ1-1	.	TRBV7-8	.	CASSLDPGPEAFF	TGTGCCAGCAGCTTAGATCCAGGGCCTGAAGCTTTCTTT
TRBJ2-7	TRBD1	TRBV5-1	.	CASSSAGTGTYEQYF	TGCGCCAGCAGCTCGGCCGGGACAGGCACCTACGAGCAGTACTTC
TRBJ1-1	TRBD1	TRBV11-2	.	CASSPTGATNTEAFF	TGTGCCAGCAGCCCGACAGGGGCCACGAACACTGAAGCTTTCTTT
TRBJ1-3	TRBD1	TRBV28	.	CASSPGGSGNTIYF	TGTGCCAGCAGTCCAGGGGGTTCAGGAAACACCATATATTTT
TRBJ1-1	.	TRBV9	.	CASSTTVMNTEAFF	TGTGCCAGCAGCACCACAGTGATGAACACTGAAGCTTTCTTT
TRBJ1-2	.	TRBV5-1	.	CASSLDLGRNYGYTF	TGCGCCAGCAGCTTGGATTTGGGGAGAAACTATGGCTACACCTTC
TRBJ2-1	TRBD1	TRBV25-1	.	CASSEFSGGQRQSREFF	TGTGCCAGCAGTGAATTTTCTGGGGGACAGAGGCAATCGAGGGAGTTCTTC
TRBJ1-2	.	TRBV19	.	CASSLVRWAGALSERGYTF	TGTGCCAGTAGCCTGGTTCGTTGGGCAGGGGCCCTCTCGGAACGTGGCTACACCTTC
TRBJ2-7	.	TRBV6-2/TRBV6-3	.	CASSPTTGYEQYF	TGTGCCAGCAGCCCTACCACAGGATACGAGCAGTACTTC
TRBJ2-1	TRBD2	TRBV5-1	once	CASKPGLGSYNEQFF	TGCGCCAGTAAGCCGGGACTAGGGTCCTACAATGAGCAGTTCTTC
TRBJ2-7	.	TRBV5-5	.	CASSPPPSGYEQYF	TGTGCCAGCAGTCCCCCTCCCTCCGGCTACGAGCAGTACTTC
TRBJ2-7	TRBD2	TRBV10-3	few	CATRLAGAEEQYF	TGTGCCACCAGACTAGCGGGAGCGGAGGAGCAGTACTTC
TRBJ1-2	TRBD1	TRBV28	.	CASMGASAGTDYTF	TGTGCCAGCATGGGGGCCTCGGCGGGGACAGACTACACCTTC
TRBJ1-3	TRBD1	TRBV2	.	CASSVGTAGGTIYF	TGTGCCAGCAGTGTCGGGACAGCTGGAGGCACCATATATTTT
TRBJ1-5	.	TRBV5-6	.	CASSFFLSGQPQHF	TGTGCCAGCAGCTTTTTCCTTTCAGGGCAGCCCCAGCATTTT
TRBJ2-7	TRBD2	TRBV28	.	CASSGGLAYEQYF	TGTGCCAGCAGCGGAGGACTAGCCTACGAGCAGTACTTC
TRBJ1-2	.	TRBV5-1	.	CASSLDGRQEVDYGYTF	TGCGCCAGCAGCTTGGATGGCAGGCAGGAGGTGGACTATGGCTACACCTTC
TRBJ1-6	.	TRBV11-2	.	CASSLDTAIHF	TGTGCCAGCAGCTTGGACACGGCCATCCACTTT
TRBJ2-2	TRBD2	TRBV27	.	CASIGQGRADTGELFF	TGTGCCAGCATCGGGCAAGGGAGGGCGGACACCGGGGAGCTGTTTTTT
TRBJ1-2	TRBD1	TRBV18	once	CASSPGTGGDYGYTF	TGTGCCAGCTCACCCGGGACAGGGGGCGACTATGGCTACACCTTC
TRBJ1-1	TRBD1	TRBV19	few	CASSPQTGTNTEAFF	TGTGCCAGTAGCCCGCAGACAGGGACGAACACTGAAGCTTTCTTT
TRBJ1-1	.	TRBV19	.	CASSIDRSNTEAFF	TGTGCCAGTAGTATAGACAGATCGAACACTGAAGCTTTCTTT
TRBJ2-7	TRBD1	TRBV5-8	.	CASSLQGTVAYEQYF	TGTGCCAGCAGCTTGCAGGGGACAGTTGCCTACGAGCAGTACTTC
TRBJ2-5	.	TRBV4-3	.	CASSQGTPGHQETQYF	TGCGCCAGCAGCCAAGGGACGCCAGGACATCAAGAGACCCAGTACTTC
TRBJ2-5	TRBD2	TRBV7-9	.	CASSPGQLSGSGQETQYF	TGTGCCAGCAGTCCGGGACAACTTAGCGGGAGTGGGCAAGAGACCCAGTACTTC
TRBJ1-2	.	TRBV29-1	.	CSVGRGVDRGYTF	TGCAGCGTAGGGCGGGGGGTGGATCGCGGCTACACCTTC
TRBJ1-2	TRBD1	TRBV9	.	CASSVGTQGAQRYGYTF	TGTGCCAGCAGCGTAGGGACGCAGGGGGCCCAGAGGTATGGCTACACCTTC
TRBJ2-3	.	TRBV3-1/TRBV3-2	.	CASSRLLRGRSTDTQYF	TGTGCCAGCAGCCGACTTTTGCGGGGGCGCAGCACAGATACGCAGTATTTT
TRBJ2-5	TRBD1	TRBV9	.	CASSVATGVGSQETQYF	TGTGCCAGCAGCGTAGCCACAGGGGTAGGTTCACAAGAGACCCAGTACTTC
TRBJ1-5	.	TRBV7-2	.	CASSLIYSETHRGNQPQHF	TGTGCCAGCAGCTTAATTTATTCCGAAACCCATAGAGGCAATCAGCCCCAGCATTTT
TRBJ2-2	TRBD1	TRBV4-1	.	CASSQLRTGVTGELFF	TGCGCCAGCAGCCAACTTAGGACAGGGGTTACCGGGGAGCTGTTTTTT
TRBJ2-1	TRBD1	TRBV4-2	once	CASSHDRGLYNEQFF	TGTGCCAGCAGCCACGACAGGGGCCTATACAATGAGCAGTTCTTC
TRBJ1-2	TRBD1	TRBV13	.	CASSLVWVGTGGENYGYTF	TGTGCCAGCAGCTTAGTTTGGGTAGGGACAGGGGGCGAGAACTATGGCTACACCTTC
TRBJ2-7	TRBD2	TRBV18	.	CASSPVSGSPEQYF	TGTGCCAGCTCACCGGTTAGCGGGAGCCCCGAGCAGTACTTC
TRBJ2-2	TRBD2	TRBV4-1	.	CASSQGTSVTGELFF	TGCGCCAGCAGCCAAGGGACTAGCGTCACCGGGGAGCTGTTTTTT
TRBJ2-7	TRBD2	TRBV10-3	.	CAIIATSGNSYEQYF	TGTGCCATCATTGCGACTAGCGGGAATTCCTACGAGCAGTACTTC
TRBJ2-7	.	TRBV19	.	CASSIGENSPRYEQYF	TGTGCCAGTAGTATAGGAGAAAACTCGCCCCGGTACGAGCAGTACTTC